This T cell receptor beta chain comes out of a study of regulatory T cells in long-lasting Graves disease. This clonotype was picked up many times. Time point defined: persistent/refractory GD, antithyroid drugs over 5 years with positive TRAb. PBMC RNA served as the TCR library source. All patients originated from an endocrinology department located in Xi'an, China. Arm-PCR with iRepertoire HTBI primers amplified the CDR3 regions for these TCR beta libraries. Using its own MiXCR run on the multiplex PCR reads, TCRdb lists one record per CDR3 protein. This sample has approximately 400,000 distinct CDR3 sequences, with more than 20% found just once. The sequencing here drew on peripheral blood mononuclear cells (PBMCs), taken when the disease was refractory, from a patient treated with antithyroid drugs. The clonotype was recovered from a woman aged 40 to 49 with Graves disease.

In DNA, the CDR3 is TGTGCCAGCAGCCACTGGGACAGGGGGCCGTGGGAGCAGTACTTC. It translates to CASSHWDRGPWEQYF. This chain links TRBV28 with TRBJ2-7; 12 positions match TRBD1. V trimming: 6 bases; J trimming: 7 bases; junction bases outside the gene matches: 10. Germline lookup yields CDR1 MDHEN and CDR2 SYDVKM. The CDR3 runs 15 residues.